This T cell receptor (beta chain) was retrieved from a study of neoadjuvant nivolumab and ipilimumab in lung cancer (dated by TCRdb to about 2020). With regard to the full study: In the NEOSTAR trial, nivolumab was administered intravenously at 3 mg/kg on days 1, 15 and 29, and the combination arm also received ipilimumab 1 mg/kg on day 1 only. The primary endpoint of the trial was the rate of major pathologic response (MPR) in the intention-to-treat population of each study arm. In the trial, 44 patients with operable NSCLC were treated, of whom some 23 were randomized to nivolumab monotherapy and some 20 to nivolumab plus ipilimumab. TCR repertoires in pretherapy (baseline) peripheral blood were compared with TCR repertoires in tumors resected at surgery after neoadjuvant immune checkpoint blockade. Matched pretherapy and resected tumor pairs were analyzed for seven patients: four treated with nivolumab and three with nivolumab plus ipilimumab.

The junction carries 4 bases between V and J, which are trimmed by 2 bases and 2 bases respectively. Reading the germline V gene gives CDR1 SGHRS and CDR2 YFSETQ. The CDR3 runs 12 residues from the cysteine to the phenylalanine. The sequence is cut down to CDR3 DNA, 36 bases in frame from base 1. Overall study results and their limits: From pretherapy to surgery, tumor T-cell richness and clonality increased in three of three dual-therapy tumors but in only two of four nivolumab-treated tumors. A small number of samples underwent TCR sequencing. No significant correlation was found between TCR clonality and pathologic tumor regression, and only one major-pathologic-response sample was available for the clonality analysis. TCR richness in pretherapy blood showed a positive correlation with richness in tumors resected after neoadjuvant therapy (Spearman R of about 0.79). Resected tumors had greater TCR richness and clonality than tumor-adjacent uninvolved lung, and increases were observed in more dual-therapy-treated tumors.

This clone is a singleton in its sample. The specificity of this receptor is unknown. No much larger clone exists at a distance of one base, and base qualities are not known. The sample's time point, from its label and the paper: at surgical resection after neoadjuvant nivolumab +/- ipilimumab. The samples were obtained from NEOSTAR, a phase 2 randomized trial that tested neoadjuvant nivolumab or nivolumab plus ipilimumab, followed by surgery, in operable NSCLC. Library method: the immunoSEQ multiplex PCR assay. The paper's data handling went like this. Richness and clonality were used to summarize the repertoires, and clones that significantly expanded or contracted between pre- and post-therapy samples were identified. TCRdb stores this immuneACCESS table with in-frame sequences only. Part of the clones is absent; in the studies checked, under half of the shortfall reflects unresolved V genes, and no reason is known for the rest. Clone size and V and J calls were adopted from that table, with D and trimming inferred from the DNA. The sample contains around 20,000 clones, almost 80% of them found a single time. About 8.1% of the sample is in the top ten clones.

The sequence joins TRBV5-1 to TRBJ2-5; no confident D gene assignment can be made. The material was tumor tissue, obtained after neoadjuvant nivolumab, alone or with ipilimumab, at or shortly before surgery. The TCR comes from an adult with non-small cell lung cancer. The DNA sequence is as follows: TGCGCCAGCAGCTTTGGTCAAGAGACCCAGTACTTC. Translated, it gives CASSFGQETQYF.